One sample yielded the 23 T cell receptor beta chains listed below, sequenced in a study of blood T cell repertoires in COVID-19. The assay was immunoSEQ multiplex PCR, and TCRdb's table has in-frame clones only and misses some. The sample has about 140,000 clones; about 90% are singletons. The material sequenced was peripheral blood. The origin of the receptors is a man aged 45-60 years with active or convalescent COVID-19.

V is TRBV5-1 and J is TRBJ2-3, with 7 positions matching TRBD1. The V gene's germline CDR1 is SGHRS and CDR2 YFSETQ. Germline trimming cut 3 bases from V and 1 base from J; bases unmatched to any gene: 8. The CDR3 has 16 residues. CDR3 DNA: TGCGCCAGCAGCTCCGACCGGGACAGAGGCACAGATACGCAGTATTTT. Amino acid sequence: CASSSDRDRGTDTQYF.

This chain uses TRBV11-2 with TRBJ2-2, with D tentatively TRBD2 (5 bases). Germline values: CDR1 SGHAT, CDR2 FQNNGV. The CDR3 runs 14 residues. The ends were cut back, 5 bases at V and 7 bases at J, with 14 bases in the middle. The chain's CDR3 is CASSIGIRGGELFF. The CDR3 DNA sequence: TGTGCCAGCAGCATCGGGATCCGGGGCGGGGAGCTGTTTTTT.

The chain couples TRBV3-1 (or the pseudogene TRBV3-2) to TRBJ2-7, with 10 bases matching TRBD1. Germline trimming cut 4 bases from V and 2 bases from J; bases unmatched to any gene: 5. This CDR3 has 15 residues. Germline V gives CDR1 LGHDT, CDR2 YNNKEL (reference sequence). CDR3 DNA: TGTGCCAGCAGCCCAGGGACAGGGGCCACCTACGAGCAGTACTTC. Protein product: CASSPGTGATYEQYF.

The chain combines TRBV5-1 with TRBJ2-1; the match to TRBD2 covers 7 bases. The CDR3 has 19 amino acids. CDR1 and CDR2 (germline): SGHRS, YFSETQ. Germline trimming cut 4 bases from V and 7 bases from J; bases unmatched to any gene: 23. CDR3: CASSPYWSGAGYGLNEQFF. The CDR3 bases are TGCGCCAGCAGCCCGTATTGGAGCGGAGCGGGATATGGGTTGAATGAGCAGTTCTTC.

This clone appeared once. The chain carries TRBV28 and TRBJ1-6, with 9 bases identical to TRBD1. The junction had 9 bases not matched to a gene; V was cut back by 5 bases and J by 10 bases. This CDR3 is built from 15 residues. Germline V lookup: CDR1 MDHEN, CDR2 SYDVKM. The CDR3 reads CASSRPGQGSSPLHF. The CDR3 DNA reads TGTGCCAGCAGTCGTCCGGGACAGGGCTCATCACCCCTCCACTTT.

V is TRBV28 and J is TRBJ2-2; 12 bases align to TRBD1. This CDR3 is 14 amino acids long. The V and J ends lost 6 bases and 7 bases, in that order; junction bases with no gene match: 3. Germline values: CDR1 MDHEN, CDR2 SYDVKM. The chain's CDR3 is CASRGTGGNGELFF. As DNA, the CDR3 is TGTGCCAGCAGAGGGACAGGGGGCAACGGGGAGCTGTTTTTT. Full variable domain (remainder filled in from reference TRBV28 and TRBJ2-2): DVKVTQSSRYLVKRTGEKVFLECVQDMDHENMFWYRQDPGLGLRLIYFSYDVKMKEKGDIPEGYSVSREKKERFSLILESASTNQTSMYLCASRGTGGNGELFFGEGSRLTVL.

V usage is TRBV28 and J usage is TRBJ1-5; 8 positions match TRBD1. Germline CDR1 MDHEN, CDR2 SYDVKM. The J segment lost 4 bases and the V segment lost 11 bases, leaving 13 bases of the junction unmatched. This CDR3 is built from 15 residues. CDR3 sequence: CAGTPDRGRNQPQHF. In nucleotides, the CDR3 is TGTGCCGGCACCCCCGACAGGGGAAGGAATCAGCCCCAGCATTTT.

A remark on this clone: Germline is not matched at one junction end, which may reflect a read error. The sample has other DNA sequences that encode this CDR3 too. The chain couples TRBV19 to TRBJ1-6; no clear D. Germline CDR1 and CDR2: LNHDA and SQIVND (reference sequence). There are 13 residues in the CDR3. CDR3 sequence (DNA): TGTGCCAGTAGTTTGAACAGATATTCACCTCTCCACTTT. Its translation is CASSLNRYSPLHF.

The chain carries TRBV11-2 and TRBJ2-7; 9 positions agree with TRBD2. From germline, CDR1 is SGHAT and CDR2 FQNNGV. CDR3 length: 14 amino acids. The ends lost 5 bases at V and 6 bases at J; junction bases unmatched: 8. The CDR3 reads CASSRRAAGGEQYF. CDR3 DNA: TGTGCCAGCAGCCGCCGGGCAGCGGGAGGCGAGCAGTACTTC.

The chain carries TRBV28 and TRBJ1-1; weak D call: TRBD1 (5 bases). V shed 8 bases and J shed 10 bases, with 26 bases lying between them. The CDR3 totals 15 residues. Germline CDR1 and CDR2: MDHEN and SYDVKM. The CDR3 here is CASRGSQGGLMGAFF. The CDR3 DNA follows: TGTGCCAGCCGGGGTAGTCAGGGAGGATTGATGGGAGCTTTCTTT. The whole variable domain, remainder taken from reference TRBV28 and TRBJ1-1, is DVKVTQSSRYLVKRTGEKVFLECVQDMDHENMFWYRQDPGLGLRLIYFSYDVKMKEKGDIPEGYSVSREKKERFSLILESASTNQTSMYLCASRGSQGGLMGAFFGQGTRLTVV.

The CDR3 sequence: CASSLAGVADTQYF. In DNA, the CDR3 is TGTGCCAGCAGCTTGGCGGGAGTGGCAGATACGCAGTATTTT. The chain employs TRBV7-9 and TRBJ2-3, with TRBD2 identical over 7 bases. Germline V gives CDR1 SEHNR, CDR2 FQNEAQ (reference sequence). This CDR3 region has 14 residues. The V gene end was trimmed by 3 bases and the J gene end by 4 bases; junction bases not matched to a gene: 4. Complete variable domain (other parts from reference TRBV7-9 and TRBJ2-3): DTGVSQNPRHKITKRGQNVTFRCDPISEHNRLYWYRQTLGQGPEFLTYFQNEAQLEKSRLLSDRFSAERPKGSFSTLEIQRTEQGDSAMYLCASSLAGVADTQYFGPGTRLTVL.

The chain links TRBV19 to TRBJ1-1; D is uncertain. In germline, CDR1 is LNHDA, CDR2 SQIVND (reference sequence). V dropped 0 bases and J dropped 3 bases, with 5 bases sitting between them. The CDR3 covers 13 residues. CDR3 loop: CASSIELYTEAFF. Here the CDR3 DNA reads TGTGCCAGTAGTATAGAACTATACACTGAAGCTTTCTTT.

This chain connects TRBV10-2 to TRBJ1-1, with 9 positions matching TRBD1. Trimming at V came to 7 bases and at J to 3 bases, leaving 6 bases not matched to a gene. Germline V gene data show CDR1 as WSHSY and CDR2 as SAAADI. CDR3 length: 14 amino acids. CDR3 bases: TGCGCCAGCACCGGACAGGGGTTCGACACTGAAGCTTTCTTT. Encoded protein: CASTGQGFDTEAFF.

As for this clone: The junction departs from germline at one end; a sequencing error may be responsible. The CDR3 spells CASSEGLKEKGSYNEQFF. The CDR3 region has the DNA TGTGCTAGCAGCGAGGGACTTAAAGAAAAAGGCTCCTACAATGAGCAGTTCTTC. The V and J genes are TRBV7-7 and TRBJ2-1; tentatively, D is TRBD2 (6 bases). CDR1 SSHAT and CDR2 FNYEAQ come from the germline V gene (reference sequence). This CDR3 region has 18 residues.

The chain has TRBV6-5 and TRBJ1-3, with 9 nucleotides matching TRBD1. V was pared by 7 bases and J by 3 bases, with 4 bases of the junction left unmatched. This CDR3 spans 14 amino acids. Germline V CDR1 and CDR2: MNHEY, SVGAGI. CDR3 protein: CASKRDRVGNTIYF. In nucleotides, the CDR3 is TGTGCCAGCAAGAGGGACAGGGTTGGAAACACCATATATTTT.

The V call is TRBV11-1, the J call TRBJ1-1; D possibly corresponds to TRBD1 (6 bases). CDR3 length equals 14 residues. Trimming pared 2 bases from V and 1 base from J, leaving 8 bases between. Germline values: CDR1 SGHAT, CDR2 FQDESV (reference sequence). The DNA of the CDR3 is TGTGCCAGCAGCTTACGGACAGAGAACACTGAAGCTTTCTTT. This sequence encodes CASSLRTENTEAFF.

CDR3 nucleotide sequence: TGTGCCAGCACCTTAAGGGACAGAGCCTACGAGCAGTACTTC. This translates into CASTLRDRAYEQYF. The rearrangement links TRBV6-5 to TRBJ2-7; TRBD1 matches 7 bases. This CDR3 region has 14 residues. The V and J ends lost 7 bases and 2 bases, in that order; junction bases with no gene match: 8. CDR1 and CDR2 from the germline V gene are MNHEY and SVGAGI.

The V call is TRBV28, the J call TRBJ2-1; TRBD2 agrees at 8 bases. The CDR3 runs to 16 residues. The germline gives CDR1 MDHEN, CDR2 SYDVKM. V lost 5 bases to trimming and J lost 0 bases; unmatched junction nucleotides: 6. In nucleotides, the CDR3 is TGTGCCAGCAGTAAACTAGCGGAGGTCTCCTACAATGAGCAGTTCTTC. Amino acids: CASSKLAEVSYNEQFF.

The chain joins TRBV11-1 to TRBJ2-2, with 9 bases fitting TRBD1. This CDR3 is 16 amino acids long. V was clipped by 3 bases and J by 0 bases; unmatched bases: 2. In germline, CDR1 is SGHAT, CDR2 FQDESV (reference sequence). CDR3 residues: CASSFTGGANTGELFF. In DNA form, the CDR3 reads TGTGCCAGCAGCTTCACAGGGGGCGCGAACACCGGGGAGCTGTTTTTT.

The chain employs TRBV5-1 and TRBJ2-3; 11 nucleotides line up with TRBD2. The CDR3 loop spans 16 amino acids. Germline V gives CDR1 SGHRS, CDR2 YFSETQ. After removal of 3 bases from V and 3 bases from J, the junction contained 6 bases not matched to a gene. The CDR3 DNA reads TGCGCCAGCAGCTCGGTGGGACTAGCGGTAACAGATACGCAGTATTTT. This codes for CASSSVGLAVTDTQYF.

This chain uses TRBV15 with TRBJ2-5; D may be TRBD2 (5 bases). The CDR3 has 16 residues. V was trimmed by 0 bases and J by 0 bases, leaving 11 bases between them. CDR1 is LNHNV and CDR2 is YYDKDF in the germline V gene (reference sequence). CDR3 DNA: TGTGCCACCAGCAGAGAACGATCGGGAAACCAAGAGACCCAGTACTTC. Residues: CATSRERSGNQETQYF.

V and J are TRBV28 and TRBJ1-2, with D unresolved. The CDR3 extends over 11 amino acids. The V gene's germline CDR1 is MDHEN and CDR2 SYDVKM. With 5 bases removed from V and 6 bases from J, the gap between germline ends came to 7 bases. CDR3 nucleotide sequence: TGTGCCAGCAGTCACTTAGATGGCTACACCTTC. Translated: CASSHLDGYTF.

The V and J genes are TRBV5-1 and TRBJ2-1; 8 bases map to TRBD2. J lost 0 bases, V lost 4 bases, and 9 bases had no gene match. From germline, CDR1 is SGHRS and CDR2 YFSETQ. The CDR3 consists of 17 residues. For the CDR3, the DNA is TGCGCCAGCAGCCCCTCCAGCGGGAGTAGCTCCTACAATGAGCAGTTCTTC. Encoded protein: CASSPSSGSSSYNEQFF.